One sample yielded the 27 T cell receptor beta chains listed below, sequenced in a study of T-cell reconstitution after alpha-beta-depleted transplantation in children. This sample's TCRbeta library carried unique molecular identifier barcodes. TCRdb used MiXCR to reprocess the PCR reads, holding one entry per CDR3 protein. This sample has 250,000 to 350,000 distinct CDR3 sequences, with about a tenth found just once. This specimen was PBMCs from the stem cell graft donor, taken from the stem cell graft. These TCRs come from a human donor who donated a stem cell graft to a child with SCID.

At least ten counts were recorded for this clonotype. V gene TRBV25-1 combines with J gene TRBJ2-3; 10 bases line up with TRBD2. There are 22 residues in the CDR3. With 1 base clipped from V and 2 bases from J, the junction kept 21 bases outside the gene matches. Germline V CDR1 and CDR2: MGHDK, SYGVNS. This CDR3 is CASSESGERLAGESDLTDTQYF. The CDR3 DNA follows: TGTGCCAGCAGTGAATCTGGGGAAAGACTAGCGGGCGAAAGCGACCTCACAGATACGCAGTATTTT.

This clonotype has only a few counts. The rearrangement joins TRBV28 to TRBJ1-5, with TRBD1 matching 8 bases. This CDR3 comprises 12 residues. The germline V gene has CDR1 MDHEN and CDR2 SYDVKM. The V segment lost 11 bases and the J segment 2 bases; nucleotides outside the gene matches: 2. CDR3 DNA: TGTGCCTTGGGACAGGGCAATCAGCCCCAGCATTTT. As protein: CALGQGNQPQHF. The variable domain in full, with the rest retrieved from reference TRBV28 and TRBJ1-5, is DVKVTQSSRYLVKRTGEKVFLECVQDMDHENMFWYRQDPGLGLRLIYFSYDVKMKEKGDIPEGYSVSREKKERFSLILESASTNQTSMYLCALGQGNQPQHFGDGTRLSIL.

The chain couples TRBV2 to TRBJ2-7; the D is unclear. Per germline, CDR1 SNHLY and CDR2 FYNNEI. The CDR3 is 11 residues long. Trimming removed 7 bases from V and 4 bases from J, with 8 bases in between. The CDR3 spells CASKELYEQYF. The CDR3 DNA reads TGTGCCAGCAAGGAACTTTACGAGCAGTACTTC.

The CDR3 protein is CASSQDHWEGTDTQYF. As DNA, the CDR3 is TGTGCCAGCAGCCAAGATCACTGGGAAGGGACAGATACGCAGTATTTT. This chain links TRBV14 with TRBJ2-3, with no clear D. This CDR3 contains 16 residues. Germline V gives CDR1 SGHDN, CDR2 FVKESK. The germline V and J ends were trimmed by 0 bases and 3 bases, with 13 bases remaining between them.

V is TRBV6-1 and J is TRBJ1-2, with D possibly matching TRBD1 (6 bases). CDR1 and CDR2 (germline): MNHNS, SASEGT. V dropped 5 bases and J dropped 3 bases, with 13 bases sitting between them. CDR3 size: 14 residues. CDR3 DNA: TGTGCCAGCAGTCGTACAGGGTTAGACTATGGCTACACCTTC. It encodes CASSRTGLDYGYTF.

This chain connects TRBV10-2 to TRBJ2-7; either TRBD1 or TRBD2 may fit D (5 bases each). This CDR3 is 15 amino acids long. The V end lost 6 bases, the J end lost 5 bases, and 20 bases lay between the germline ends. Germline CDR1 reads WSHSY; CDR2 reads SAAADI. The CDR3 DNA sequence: TGCGCCAGCAGGGAAATAGGGGACCCACTCCACGAGCAGTACTTC. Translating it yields CASREIGDPLHEQYF.

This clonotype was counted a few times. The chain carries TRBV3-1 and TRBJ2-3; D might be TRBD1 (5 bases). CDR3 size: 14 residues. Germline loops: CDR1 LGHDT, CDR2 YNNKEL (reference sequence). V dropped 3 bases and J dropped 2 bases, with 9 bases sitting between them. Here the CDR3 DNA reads TGTGCCAGCAGCCAGACAGTTAACACAGATACGCAGTATTTT. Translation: CASSQTVNTDTQYF.

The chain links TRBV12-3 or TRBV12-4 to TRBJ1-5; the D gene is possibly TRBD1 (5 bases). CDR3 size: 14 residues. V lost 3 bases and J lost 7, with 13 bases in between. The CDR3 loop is CASSFGATGQPQHF. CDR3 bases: TGTGCCAGCAGTTTTGGGGCAACCGGCCAGCCCCAGCATTTT.

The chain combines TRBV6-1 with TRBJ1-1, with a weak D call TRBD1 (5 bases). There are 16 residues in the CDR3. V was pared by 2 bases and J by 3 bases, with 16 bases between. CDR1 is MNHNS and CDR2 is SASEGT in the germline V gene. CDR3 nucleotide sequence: TGTGCCAGCAGTGAAATAGTTTGGGGGGGGGACACTGAAGCTTTCTTT. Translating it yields CASSEIVWGGDTEAFF.

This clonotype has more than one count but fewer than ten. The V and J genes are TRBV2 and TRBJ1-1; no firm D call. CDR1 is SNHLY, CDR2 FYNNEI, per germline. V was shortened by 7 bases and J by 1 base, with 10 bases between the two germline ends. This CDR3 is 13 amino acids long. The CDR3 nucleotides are TGTGCCAGCAACCGAGACGGGAACACTGAAGCTTTCTTT. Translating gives CASNRDGNTEAFF.

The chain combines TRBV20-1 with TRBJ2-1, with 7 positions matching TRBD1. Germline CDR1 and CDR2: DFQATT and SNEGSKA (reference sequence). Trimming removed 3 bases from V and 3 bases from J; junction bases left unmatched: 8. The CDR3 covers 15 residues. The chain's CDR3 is CSASSLPGGYNEQFF. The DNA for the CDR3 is TGCAGTGCTAGCTCCCTCCCAGGGGGCTACAATGAGCAGTTCTTC.

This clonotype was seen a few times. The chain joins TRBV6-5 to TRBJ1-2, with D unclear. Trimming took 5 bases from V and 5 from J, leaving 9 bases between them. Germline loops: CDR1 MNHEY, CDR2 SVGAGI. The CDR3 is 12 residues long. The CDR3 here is CASSRGYYGYTF. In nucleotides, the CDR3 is TGTGCCAGCAGTCGGGGTTATTATGGCTACACCTTC.

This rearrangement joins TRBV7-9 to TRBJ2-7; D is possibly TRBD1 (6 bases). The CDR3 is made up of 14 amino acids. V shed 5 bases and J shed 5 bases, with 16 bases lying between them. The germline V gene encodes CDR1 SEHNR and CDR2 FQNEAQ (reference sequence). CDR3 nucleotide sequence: TGTGCCAGCAGCGCCCCTAGGGGGATCCACGAGCAGTACTTC. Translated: CASSAPRGIHEQYF.

CDR3 DNA sequence: TGTGCCAGCAGCTTAGGGGTCCAGCGGGGTGGAGAGACCCAGTACTTC. Translation: CASSLGVQRGGETQYF. The gene calls are TRBV11-2 and TRBJ2-5; 7 positions agree with TRBD2. The ends lost 1 base at V and 4 bases at J; junction bases unmatched: 9. The CDR3 runs 16 residues. Germline-derived CDR1 and CDR2 are SGHAT and FQNNGV.

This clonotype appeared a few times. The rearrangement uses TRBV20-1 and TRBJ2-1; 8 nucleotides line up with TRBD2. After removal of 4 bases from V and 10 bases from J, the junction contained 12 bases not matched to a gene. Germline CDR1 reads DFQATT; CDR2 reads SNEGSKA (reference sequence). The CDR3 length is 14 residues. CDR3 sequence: CSANPDSGGPEQFF. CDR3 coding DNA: TGCAGTGCTAACCCGGACTCGGGGGGGCCAGAGCAGTTCTTC.

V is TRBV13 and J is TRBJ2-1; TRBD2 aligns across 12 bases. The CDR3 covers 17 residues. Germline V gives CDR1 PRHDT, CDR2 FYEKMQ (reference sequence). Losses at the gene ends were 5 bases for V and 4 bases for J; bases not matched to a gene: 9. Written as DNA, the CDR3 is TGTGCCAGCAGCCCAAGGACTAGCGGGGTTTTATACAATGAGCAGTTCTTC. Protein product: CASSPRTSGVLYNEQFF.

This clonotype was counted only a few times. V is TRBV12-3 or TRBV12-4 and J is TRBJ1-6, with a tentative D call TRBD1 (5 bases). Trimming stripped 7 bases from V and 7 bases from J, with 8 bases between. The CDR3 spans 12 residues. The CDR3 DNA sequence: TGTGCCAGCACCGACAGAAATTCACCCCTCCACTTT. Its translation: CASTDRNSPLHF.

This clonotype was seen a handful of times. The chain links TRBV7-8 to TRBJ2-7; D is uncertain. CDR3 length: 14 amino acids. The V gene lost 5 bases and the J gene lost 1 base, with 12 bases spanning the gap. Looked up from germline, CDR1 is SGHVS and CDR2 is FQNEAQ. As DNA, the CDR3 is TGTGCCAGCAGCAAAACCGACACGTCCTACGAGCAGTACTTC. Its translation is CASSKTDTSYEQYF.

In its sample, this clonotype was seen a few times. The CDR3 sequence: CASSPTGYSYNSPLHF. Written as DNA, the CDR3 is TGTGCCAGCAGCCCAACAGGATACTCCTATAATTCACCCCTCCACTTT. The V call is TRBV9, the J call TRBJ1-6; maybe TRBD1 (5 bases). Trimming took off 4 bases at V and 0 bases at J, with 11 bases between the two ends. CDR1 SGDLS and CDR2 YYNGEE come from the germline V gene. The CDR3 is 16 residues long.

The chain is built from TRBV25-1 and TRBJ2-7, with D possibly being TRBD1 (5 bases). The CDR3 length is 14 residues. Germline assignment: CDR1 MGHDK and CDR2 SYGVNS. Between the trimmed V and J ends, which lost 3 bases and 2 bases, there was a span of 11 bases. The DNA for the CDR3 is TGTGCCAGCAGTGAGACCACAGGACCCTACGAGCAGTACTTC. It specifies CASSETTGPYEQYF.

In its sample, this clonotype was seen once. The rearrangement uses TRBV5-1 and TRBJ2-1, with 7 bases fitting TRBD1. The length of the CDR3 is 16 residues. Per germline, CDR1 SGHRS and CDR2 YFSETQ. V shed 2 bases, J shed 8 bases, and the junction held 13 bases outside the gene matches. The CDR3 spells CASSFPPAGGLDEQFF. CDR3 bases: TGCGCCAGCAGCTTCCCCCCAGCAGGGGGTTTGGATGAGCAGTTCTTC.

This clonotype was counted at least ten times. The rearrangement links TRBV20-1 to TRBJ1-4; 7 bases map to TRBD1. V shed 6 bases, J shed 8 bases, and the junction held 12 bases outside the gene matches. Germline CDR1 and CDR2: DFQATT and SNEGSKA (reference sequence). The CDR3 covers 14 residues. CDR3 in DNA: TGCAGTGCAGAGGACCAGGGGGGGGAAGAAAAACTGTTTTTT. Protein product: CSAEDQGGEEKLFF.

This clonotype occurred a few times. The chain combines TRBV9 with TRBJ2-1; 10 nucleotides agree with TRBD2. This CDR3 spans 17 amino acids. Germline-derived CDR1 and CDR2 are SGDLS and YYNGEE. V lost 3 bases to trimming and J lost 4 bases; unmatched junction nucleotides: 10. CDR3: CASSAPIGSGGYNEQFF. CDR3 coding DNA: TGTGCCAGCAGCGCCCCAATCGGTAGCGGGGGGTACAATGAGCAGTTCTTC.

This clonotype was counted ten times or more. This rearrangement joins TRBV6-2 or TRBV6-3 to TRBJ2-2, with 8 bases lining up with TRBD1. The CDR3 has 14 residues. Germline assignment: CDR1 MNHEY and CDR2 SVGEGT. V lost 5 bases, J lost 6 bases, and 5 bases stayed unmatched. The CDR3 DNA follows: TGTGCCAGCAGTAACCGGGACAGGCCCGGGGAGCTGTTTTTT. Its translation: CASSNRDRPGELFF.

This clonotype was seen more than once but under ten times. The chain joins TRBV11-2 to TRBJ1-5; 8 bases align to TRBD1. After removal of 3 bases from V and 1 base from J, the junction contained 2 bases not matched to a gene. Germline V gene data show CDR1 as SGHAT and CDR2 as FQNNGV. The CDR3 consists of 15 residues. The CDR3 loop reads CASSFRTGSNQPQHF. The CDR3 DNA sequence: TGTGCCAGCAGCTTTAGGACAGGGAGCAATCAGCCCCAGCATTTT.

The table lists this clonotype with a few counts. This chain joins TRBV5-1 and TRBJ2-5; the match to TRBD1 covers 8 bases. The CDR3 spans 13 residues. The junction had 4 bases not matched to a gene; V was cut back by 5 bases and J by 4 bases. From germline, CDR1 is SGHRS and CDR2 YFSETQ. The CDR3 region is CASRGQGRETQYF. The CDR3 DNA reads TGCGCCAGCAGAGGACAGGGTAGAGAGACCCAGTACTTC.

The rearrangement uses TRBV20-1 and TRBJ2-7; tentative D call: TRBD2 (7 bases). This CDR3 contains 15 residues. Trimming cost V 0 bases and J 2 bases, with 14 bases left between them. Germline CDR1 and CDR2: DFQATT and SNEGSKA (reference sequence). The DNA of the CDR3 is TGCAGTGCTAGAGATCTGGGGGGGCTAACCTACGAGCAGTACTTC. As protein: CSARDLGGLTYEQYF.